This TCR beta chain was retrieved from a study of blood T cells in healthy people across ages. Details on this clonotype: The target antigen is unknown.

For the second PCR, which ran for 7 to 11 cycles, a sample-barcoded 5' primer and a J-beta primer mix were used. Through a template-switch adaptor with 12 random nucleotides, each cDNA molecule received a tag. Via MiXCR, TCRdb re-called the 5' RACE reads, giving one row per CDR3 protein. In the table there are roughly 1,800,000 distinct CDR3 sequences, 49% of which are singletons. Study results and caveats: Among long-lived donors, naive CD4+ cells were more numerous and diversity higher than in aged donors.

Every sample gave at least 5.5 micrograms of total RNA when it was extracted. Germline V lookup: CDR1 SNHLY, CDR2 FYNNEI. The length of the CDR3 is 13 residues. Trimming took off 10 bases at V and 7 bases at J, with 14 bases between the two ends. Sequenced sample: blood. The J gene is TRBJ1-6, the V gene TRBV2; the D gene is possibly TRBD1 (6 bases). The source is a woman aged 40 to 50 in good health. CDR3 nucleotides: TGTGCCATTCAAAACAGGGACAATTCACCCCTCCACTTT. This translates into CAIQNRDNSPLHF.